These T cell receptor beta chains were read from a single sample in a study of blood T cell repertoires in COVID-19. The table came from immunoSEQ multiplex PCR; TCRdb's copy has only in-frame clones and leaves some out. The table includes roughly 450,000 clones, 90% detected once. The source material was PBMCs or T cells enriched from blood (not recorded which). These receptors all come from a man between 18 and 35 years old who had recovered from COVID-19. Both conserved end residues are trimmed from each CDR3.

v_gene	j_gene	CDR3aa
TRBV28	TRBJ2-3	ATRWGTSTDTQY
TRBV5-1	TRBJ2-2	ASSLDLGAGTGELF
TRBV28	TRBJ2-1	ASGTWKGSNEQF
TRBV3-1/TRBV3-2	TRBJ1-2	ASSQGDTPNYGYT
TRBV29-1	TRBJ2-5	SVDSSGSETQY
TRBV11-3	TRBJ1-6	ASSQQGVGSPLH
TRBV30	TRBJ2-1	AWSATAYNEQF
TRBV6-1	TRBJ2-7	ASSDGESSYEQY
TRBV28	TRBJ1-2	ASSGQGYGYT
TRBV28	TRBJ2-7	ASSLIRQSTYEQY
TRBV5-6	TRBJ1-2	ASSLANEYGYT
TRBV28	TRBJ2-7	ASSLPGISYEQY
TRBV9	TRBJ1-1	ASSSDFLNTEAF
TRBV5-6	TRBJ1-2	ASTLGRGVNYGYT
TRBV9	TRBJ2-4	ASSRQALAKNIQY
TRBV19	TRBJ1-3	ASSPRGLGTIY
TRBV5-1	TRBJ1-1	ASSSRTGQNTEAF
TRBV27	TRBJ1-5	ASSEYSNQPQH
TRBV9	TRBJ2-1	ASSVFAGGRANEQF
TRBV28	TRBJ2-7	ASSLFSAYEQY
TRBV7-6	TRBJ2-7	ASSYSGEQY
TRBV4-1	TRBJ2-7	ASSPQGPGNYEQY
TRBV28	TRBJ2-2	ASSFPQGRAGELF
TRBV2	TRBJ1-4	ASSEVANEKLF
TRBV15	TRBJ2-5	ATSSRLAAETQY
TRBV19	TRBJ1-2	ASSPQVYGYT
TRBV5-1	TRBJ1-2	ASTRDRANYGYT
TRBV28	TRBJ1-2	ASRAGTGASYGYT
TRBV5-5	TRBJ1-2	ASSNGGQLYGYT
TRBV5-1	TRBJ1-2	ASSLQGPGYT
TRBV24-1	TRBJ2-7	ATSDLGSDRVTYEQY
TRBV10-3	TRBJ1-5	AISEFAGTDNQPQH
TRBV30	TRBJ2-7	AWSGGLLSYEQY
TRBV9	TRBJ1-3	ASSGGRGFFGNTIY
TRBV2	TRBJ2-1	ASSAQRAPSGEQF
TRBV15	TRBJ1-1	ATSTAAGVDTEAF
TRBV30	TRBJ2-3	AWGPGLVPDTQY
TRBV10-3	TRBJ2-7	AISESPGGNYEQY
TRBV12-3/TRBV12-4	TRBJ1-1	ASSRSDREAF
TRBV6-5	TRBJ1-4	AALGATNEKLF
TRBV7-3	TRBJ2-3	ASSFSAGSPH
TRBV4-1	TRBJ1-2	ASSQDTGTIYGYT
TRBV3-1/TRBV3-2	TRBJ2-7	ASSRLLGEGGEQY
TRBV30	TRBJ1-2	AWGRGGVSRGYT
TRBV6-5	TRBJ1-4	ASRGRTGTHEKLF
TRBV6-5	TRBJ1-5	AGNNGRNQPQH
TRBV6-1	TRBJ1-3	ASSEWTGTGNTIY
TRBV6-5	TRBJ1-2	ASRDRIDGGYT